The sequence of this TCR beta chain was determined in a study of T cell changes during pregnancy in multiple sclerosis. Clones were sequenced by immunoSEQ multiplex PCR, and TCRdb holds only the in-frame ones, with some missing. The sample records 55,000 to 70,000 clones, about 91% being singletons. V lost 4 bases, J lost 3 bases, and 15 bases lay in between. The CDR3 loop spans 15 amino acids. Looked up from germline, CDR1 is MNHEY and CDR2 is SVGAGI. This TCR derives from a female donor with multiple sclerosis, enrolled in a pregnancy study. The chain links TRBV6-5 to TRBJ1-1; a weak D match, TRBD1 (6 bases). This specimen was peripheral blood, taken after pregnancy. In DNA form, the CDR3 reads TGTGCCAGCAGTTCACCGGGACAAGGACACACTGAAGCTTTCTTT. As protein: CASSSPGQGHTEAFF.